This TCR beta chain was recorded in a study of technical replicates of blood from several donors. The repertoire was sequenced with immunoSEQ multiplex PCR; TCRdb's copy has only in-frame clones and lacks some. The sample has around 16,000 clones, roughly 86% seen once; the top ten hold 8% to 13%. CDR3 length equals 14 residues. V dropped 7 bases and J dropped 6; count of bases not matched to a gene: 6. Germline CDR1 is SGHTA and CDR2 is FQGNSA. The specimen was PBMCs. The V gene is TRBV7-2, the J gene TRBJ2-3; 11 bases agree with TRBD2. The sequence was collected from a human donor in good health. This CDR3 reads CASTIAGGPDTQYF. Written as DNA, the CDR3 is TGTGCCAGCACAATAGCGGGAGGGCCGGATACGCAGTATTTT.